This T cell receptor beta chain was identified during a study of shared clonotypes between healthy human individuals. The CDR3 is 16 amino acids. V lost 5 bases to trimming and J lost 0 bases; unmatched junction nucleotides: 3. Germline CDR1 SGHTA, CDR2 FQGNSA. Generated by immunoSEQ multiplex PCR, the TCRdb table keeps only in-frame clones and is missing some. The data contain under 1,900,000 clones, approximately 98.5% of them singletons. The sample taken for sequencing was naive CD4+ T cells sorted from blood. The subset: CD45RA+ positively selected. The receptor comes from a man aged 25-45 years in good health. The rearrangement joins TRBV7-2 to TRBJ2-3, with 12 nucleotides matching TRBD2. The CDR3, as DNA: TGTGCCAGCAGCCCCCTAGCGGGGGGGAGCACAGATACGCAGTATTTT. This codes for CASSPLAGGSTDTQYF.